This TCR beta chain was profiled in a study of T cells after yellow fever vaccination. Study in general: Low-cell-number fractions were prepared with SMART-Seq v4 Ultra Low Input.

This clonotype has a count of ten or more. The antigen is undetermined. Findings and caveats of the study: Clonotype sharing between CD4 and CD8 compartments was small.

V was shortened by 1 base and J by 5 bases, with 13 bases between the two germline ends. The CDR3 consists of 15 residues. Germline CDR1 reads SGHRS; CDR2 reads YFSETQ. Researchers made TCR cDNA using 5'RACE template switching, and this step added a universal primer site and UMIs. TCRdb processed the 5' RACE reads anew with MiXCR; each CDR3 protein has one entry. The table shows approximately 140,000 distinct CDR3 sequences, with about 8% occurring only once. V gene TRBV5-1 combines with J gene TRBJ2-1, with no clear D. Material: CD4+ T cells sorted from PBMCs, obtained 5 days after the yellow fever booster vaccination. This clonotype originated in a young man who received the YFV17D yellow fever vaccine. The CDR3 sequence is CASSLRVGSDNEQFF. The CDR3 DNA follows: TGCGCCAGCAGCTTGAGGGTAGGATCCGACAATGAGCAGTTCTTC.